The 26 T cell receptor beta chains given below trace back to one sample, sequenced in a study of blood T cell repertoires in COVID-19. Profiling relied on immunoSEQ multiplex PCR, and the TCRdb table lists in-frame clones only, not all of them. The table records approximately 180,000 clones, 75% to 90% of them present only once. The source material was PBMCs or T cells enriched from blood (not recorded which). These receptors all stem from a man in his forties who had recovered from COVID-19.

This chain joins TRBV6-5 and TRBJ1-1, with D unclear. Germline V gene sequence: CDR1 MNHEY, CDR2 SVGAGI. This CDR3 region has 12 residues. V was cut by 6 bases and J by 2 bases, with 7 bases left in between. The CDR3 sequence is CASRKTNTEAFF. DNA of the CDR3: TGTGCCAGCAGAAAAACAAACACTGAAGCTTTCTTT.

The genes are TRBV10-3 and TRBJ2-2, with TRBD2 matching over 7 bases. With V trimmed by 8 bases and J by 1 base, 1 base remained unmatched. Germline values: CDR1 ENHRY, CDR2 SYGVKD. The CDR3 sequence is 13 residues long. The DNA for the CDR3 is TGTGCCATCCGGGGGGAGAACACCGGGGAGCTGTTTTTT. Translated, it gives CAIRGENTGELFF.

DNA of the CDR3: TGTGCCAGTAGTATCATGACAGCCCAGGATTCACCCCTCCACTTT. The encoded protein is CASSIMTAQDSPLHF. This sequence joins TRBV19 and TRBJ1-6; tentatively, D is TRBD1 (5 bases). Germline assignment: CDR1 LNHDA and CDR2 SQIVND (reference sequence). The CDR3 length is 15 residues. Trimming took 3 bases from V and 8 from J, leaving 14 bases between them.

The chain has TRBV2 and TRBJ2-2; maybe TRBD1 (6 bases). This CDR3 comprises 10 residues. Germline V gene sequence: CDR1 SNHLY, CDR2 FYNNEI. V dropped 8 bases and J dropped 10 bases, with 8 bases sitting between them. CDR3 sequence reads: CASQGKELFF. The DNA for the CDR3 is TGTGCCAGCCAGGGGAAGGAGCTGTTTTTT.

The genes are TRBV5-6 and TRBJ1-1; D possibly corresponds to TRBD1 (6 bases). The germline V gene encodes CDR1 SGHDT and CDR2 YYEEEE. Trimming left V 4 bases short and J 3 bases short, with 16 bases between. The CDR3 runs to 15 residues. For the CDR3, the DNA is TGTGCCAGCAGCAGCAGGGGTAGGGGGTACACTGAAGCTTTCTTT. Its protein is CASSSRGRGYTEAFF. Complete variable domain (other parts from reference TRBV5-6 and TRBJ1-1): DAGVTQSPTHLIKTRGQQVTLRCSPKSGHDTVSWYQQALGQGPQFIFQYYEEEERQRGNFPDRFSGHQFPNYSSELNVNALLLGDSALYLCASSSRGRGYTEAFFGQGTRLTVV.

The CDR3 DNA reads as TGTGCCAGCAGCTTAAACAGGGGTTGGGAGCAGTACTTC. This gives the protein CASSLNRGWEQYF. The chain joins TRBV7-9 to TRBJ2-7; 7 bases match TRBD1. Per germline, CDR1 SEHNR and CDR2 FQNEAQ (reference sequence). The CDR3 has 13 amino acids. With 2 bases clipped from V and 7 bases from J, the junction kept 5 bases outside the gene matches.

The chain joins TRBV13 to TRBJ2-7; D is perhaps TRBD1 (6 bases). The CDR3 is 19 amino acids. The germline V gene encodes CDR1 PRHDT and CDR2 FYEKMQ (reference sequence). V lost 4 bases to trimming and J lost 2 bases, with 27 bases between them. The CDR3 reads CASSWAGQGRTRRTYEQYF. In nucleotides, the CDR3 is TGTGCCAGCAGCTGGGCCGGTCAGGGGCGGACTCGGAGGACCTACGAGCAGTACTTC. Complete variable domain (other parts from reference TRBV13 and TRBJ2-7): AAGVIQSPRHLIKEKRETATLKCYPIPRHDTVYWYQQGPGQDPQFLISFYEKMQSDKGSIPDRFSAQQFSDYHSELNMSSLELGDSALYFCASSWAGQGRTRRTYEQYFGPGTRLTVT.

V is TRBV2 and J is TRBJ1-2; perhaps TRBD1 as D (6 bases). The ends were cut back, 4 bases at V and 4 bases at J, with 13 bases in the middle. Per the germline V gene, CDR1 is SNHLY and CDR2 is FYNNEI. This CDR3 is built from 14 residues. The CDR3, as DNA: TGTGCCAGCAGTGTTAGGGGGGGGGCCTATGGCTACACCTTC. Translation gives CASSVRGGAYGYTF.

The chain is built from TRBV19 and TRBJ2-5, with 9 bases lining up with TRBD2. Looked up from germline, CDR1 is LNHDA and CDR2 is SQIVND (reference sequence). This CDR3 contains 16 residues. J lost 1 base, V lost 5 bases, and 8 bases had no gene match. CDR3 in amino acids: CASSPRVAGVQETQYF. In DNA, the CDR3 is TGTGCCAGTAGTCCCCGAGTAGCGGGGGTCCAAGAGACCCAGTACTTC.

This sequence joins TRBV2 and TRBJ2-1; D is perhaps TRBD1 (5 bases). Germline V gene data show CDR1 as SNHLY and CDR2 as FYNNEI. This CDR3 spans 13 amino acids. Trimming took 7 bases from V and 5 from J, leaving 12 bases between them. The CDR3: CASTLDRNNEQFF. CDR3 nucleotides: TGTGCCAGCACCCTTGACAGAAACAATGAGCAGTTCTTC. Full variable domain (rest looked up from reference TRBV2 and TRBJ2-1): EPEVTQTPSHQVTQMGQEVILRCVPISNHLYFYWYRQILGQKVEFLVSFYNNEISEKSEIFDDQFSVERPDGSNFTLKIRSTKLEDSAMYFCASTLDRNNEQFFGPGTRLTVL.

This rearrangement joins TRBV30 to TRBJ2-1; 9 bases are a match to TRBD2. CDR1 and CDR2 from the germline V gene are GTSNPN and SVGIG (reference sequence). Losses at the gene ends were 4 bases for V and 9 bases for J; bases not matched to a gene: 13. The CDR3 runs to 15 residues. As DNA, the CDR3 is TGTGCCTGGATTTTGGGAGGACTAGCGATAAGTGAGCAGTTCTTC. Protein product: CAWILGGLAISEQFF.

V and J are TRBV6-5 and TRBJ1-2, with 7 bases aligning to TRBD1. CDR3 size: 15 residues. V was pared by 2 bases and J by 4 bases, with 7 bases of the junction left unmatched. Germline CDR1 and CDR2: MNHEY and SVGAGI. The CDR3 loop reads CASSYNRGEFYGYTF. The CDR3 DNA reads as TGTGCCAGCAGTTACAACAGGGGCGAATTCTATGGCTACACCTTC.

The table lists this clone with a few counts. The rearrangement uses TRBV5-4 and TRBJ1-1, with TRBD1 matching over 9 bases. The CDR3 contains 15 residues. Germline assignment: CDR1 SGHNT and CDR2 YYREEE (reference sequence). Trimming cost V 4 bases and J 6 bases; bases outside gene matches: 10. The CDR3 loop reads CASSDPGTGSPEAFF. CDR3 DNA: TGTGCCAGCAGCGACCCCGGGACAGGGTCGCCTGAAGCTTTCTTT. Supplemented by reference TRBV5-4 and TRBJ1-1, the full variable domain reads ETGVTQSPTHLIKTRGQQVTLRCSSQSGHNTVSWYQQALGQGPQFIFQYYREEENGRGNFPPRFSGLQFPNYSSELNVNALELDDSALYLCASSDPGTGSPEAFFGQGTRLTVV.

The CDR3 is CASSLIHRDRELYGYTF. The CDR3 region has the DNA TGTGCCAGCAGTTTAATTCACCGGGACAGGGAACTATATGGCTACACCTTC. This chain connects TRBV27 to TRBJ1-2, with 9 bases matching TRBD1. J lost 5 bases, V lost 2 bases, and 12 bases had no gene match. Germline CDR1 and CDR2: MNHEY and SMNVEV (reference sequence). The CDR3 extends over 17 amino acids.

The chain links TRBV12-3 or TRBV12-4 to TRBJ2-5, with no clear D. The V end lost 4 bases, the J end lost 3 bases, and 6 bases lay between the germline ends. This CDR3 contains 12 residues. The CDR3 DNA reads TGTGCCAGCAGTTACAGTAAAGAGACCCAGTACTTC. It encodes CASSYSKETQYF.

V usage is TRBV7-2 and J usage is TRBJ2-7, with 9 nucleotides matching TRBD1. The CDR3 runs to 15 residues. CDR1 SGHTA and CDR2 FQGNSA come from the germline V gene. V was pared by 4 bases and J by 2 bases, with 6 bases of the junction left unmatched. CDR3 nucleotide sequence: TGTGCCAGCAGCTCCGCCGGGACAGGGCCCTACGAGCAGTACTTC. It specifies CASSSAGTGPYEQYF.

V gene TRBV19 combines with J gene TRBJ1-2; 10 nucleotides align to TRBD1. This CDR3 has 14 amino acids. The V and J ends lost 7 bases and 10 bases, in that order; junction bases with no gene match: 12. Germline assignment: CDR1 LNHDA and CDR2 SQIVND (reference sequence). The CDR3 protein is CASIGRDRGPTYTF. The CDR3 DNA reads as TGTGCCAGTATAGGCCGGGACAGGGGACCCACCTACACCTTC.

The rearrangement joins TRBV7-3 to TRBJ2-5, with D perhaps matching TRBD1 (5 bases). V shed 5 bases and J shed 1 base, with 8 bases lying between them. The CDR3 contains 13 residues. The germline gives CDR1 SGHTA, CDR2 FQGTGA. CDR3 nucleotides: TGTGCCAGCAGCCTACAGGTCCAAGAGACCCAGTACTTC. The encoded protein is CASSLQVQETQYF.

The chain has TRBV5-4 and TRBJ2-6; no clear D. Looked up from germline, CDR1 is SGHNT and CDR2 is YYREEE (reference sequence). V was cut by 1 base and J by 0 bases, with 14 bases left in between. The CDR3 has 18 residues. In DNA, the CDR3 is TGTGCCAGCAGCTTGAGTAACCGAGTTAGCTCTGGGGCCAACGTCCTGACTTTC. It encodes CASSLSNRVSSGANVLTF.

V is TRBV9 and J is TRBJ2-2, with TRBD1 matching over 10 bases. J lost 4 bases, V lost 3 bases, and 6 bases had no gene match. The CDR3 consists of 16 residues. Per the germline V gene, CDR1 is SGDLS and CDR2 is YYNGEE. CDR3 in amino acids: CASSGAGTGATGELFF. As DNA, the CDR3 is TGTGCCAGCAGCGGGGCCGGGACAGGGGCCACCGGGGAGCTGTTTTTT.

The chain is built from TRBV19 and TRBJ2-2; the match to TRBD1 covers 7 bases. This CDR3 is built from 16 residues. Per germline, CDR1 LNHDA and CDR2 SQIVND (reference sequence). V was pared by 5 bases and J by 6 bases, with 12 bases of the junction left unmatched. In DNA, the CDR3 is TGTGCCAGTAGTCCCCGACAGGGCCAGAGTTCCGGGGAGCTGTTTTTT. Protein: CASSPRQGQSSGELFF.

V usage is TRBV12-2 and J usage is TRBJ2-7; the D call in the table, TRBD1, was not verified against the DNA. TRBV12-2 is an annotated pseudogene. The length of the CDR3 is 14 residues. CDR3 sequence reads: CASRPGGKTYEQYF. The CDR3 bases are TGTGCAAGTCGCCCTGGGGGCAAGACCTACGAGCAGTACTTC.

The chain has TRBV29-1 and TRBJ1-2; the match to TRBD1 covers 8 bases. The CDR3 runs 13 residues. V dropped 3 bases and J dropped 3; count of bases not matched to a gene: 3. Per the germline V gene, CDR1 is SQVTM and CDR2 is ANQGSEA. The CDR3 sequence is CSVDQQGDYGYTF. The CDR3 region has the DNA TGCAGCGTTGACCAACAGGGGGACTATGGCTACACCTTC.

The chain is built from TRBV6-5 and TRBJ1-4; 9 nucleotides align to TRBD1. The V segment lost 6 bases and the J segment 8 bases; nucleotides outside the gene matches: 7. CDR3 length equals 14 residues. Germline lookup yields CDR1 MNHEY and CDR2 SVGAGI. The CDR3 is CASSQQGAREKLFF. DNA for the CDR3: TGTGCCAGCAGCCAACAGGGGGCGAGGGAAAAACTGTTTTTT.

This chain joins TRBV19 and TRBJ1-6; TRBD1 agrees at 10 bases. This CDR3 is built from 15 residues. After removal of 5 bases from V and 9 bases from J, the junction contained 7 bases not matched to a gene. In germline, CDR1 is LNHDA, CDR2 SQIVND (reference sequence). Here the CDR3 DNA reads TGTGCCAGTAGTCCGATGACAGGGGGCGGTTCACCCCTCCACTTT. It is translated as CASSPMTGGGSPLHF.

This chain links TRBV6-5 with TRBJ2-3; 9 nucleotides line up with TRBD1. Germline loops: CDR1 MNHEY, CDR2 SVGAGI. CDR3 size: 14 residues. Trimming at V came to 6 bases and at J to 13 bases, leaving 14 bases not matched to a gene. The CDR3 sequence is CASSHLLGTGKKYF. The CDR3 DNA reads as TGTGCCAGCAGCCACCTCCTGGGGACAGGGAAAAAGTATTTT.